These 7 T cell receptor beta chains originate from one sample sequenced in a study of OX40 agonist ivuxolimab in advanced cancers. The data were produced by immunoSEQ multiplex PCR, yet TCRdb's version contains in-frame clones alone and is incomplete. The sample shows tens of thousands of clones, roughly 90% of them seen only once. The sample in question was CD4+ or CD8+ T cells sorted from blood, obtained in a trial of the OX40 agonist ivuxolimab. The source is an adult with an advanced solid tumor such as melanoma, head and neck, liver or kidney cancer.

The genes are TRBV5-4 and TRBJ2-1; D is unclear. Germline CDR1 is SGHNT and CDR2 is YYREEE (reference sequence). Trimming shortened V by 3 bases and J by 5 bases, and 3 bases separated the two germline ends. The CDR3 consists of 11 residues. This chain's CDR3 is CASSSNNEQFF. In DNA form, the CDR3 reads TGTGCCAGCAGCTCGAACAATGAGCAGTTCTTC.

The J gene is TRBJ1-5, the V gene TRBV19; no clear D. V was cut by 3 bases and J by 6 bases, with 6 bases left in between. The CDR3 extends over 12 amino acids. Germline V gene data show CDR1 as LNHDA and CDR2 as SQIVND (reference sequence). DNA for the CDR3: TGTGCCAGTAGTATCGGGGTTCAGCCCCAGCATTTT. Translated, it gives CASSIGVQPQHF. Full variable domain (outside the CDR3, taken from reference TRBV19 and TRBJ1-5): DGGITQSPKYLFRKEGQNVTLSCEQNLNHDAMYWYRQDPGQGLRLIYYSQIVNDFQKGDIAEGYSVSREKKESFPLTVTSAQKNPTAFYLCASSIGVQPQHFGDGTRLSIL.

V is TRBV4-3 and J is TRBJ1-1; TRBD1 is a possible D gene (5 bases). V was pared by 1 base and J by 4 bases, with 13 bases between. Germline CDR1 LGHNA, CDR2 YSLEER. CDR3 length: 15 residues. Written as DNA, the CDR3 is TGCGCCAGCAGCCAAGGAGAAGGGGTGGGCACTGAAGCTTTCTTT. Its protein is CASSQGEGVGTEAFF.

The sample holds one count of this clone. J is TRBJ1-1 and V is TRBV7-9, with D unclear. Germline CDR1 SEHNR, CDR2 FQNEAQ (reference sequence). The ends were cut back, 5 bases at V and 0 bases at J, with 10 bases in the middle. The CDR3 consists of 14 residues. The CDR3 sequence: CASSRGGLNTEAFF. In DNA, the CDR3 is TGTGCCAGCAGCCGCGGAGGACTGAACACTGAAGCTTTCTTT.

This chain connects TRBV10-3 to TRBJ2-2, with D unresolved. Looked up from germline, CDR1 is ENHRY and CDR2 is SYGVKD. This CDR3 has 13 residues. The V end lost 2 bases, the J end lost 0 bases, and 1 base lay between the germline ends. DNA of the CDR3: TGTGCCATCAGTGAGACGAACACCGGGGAGCTGTTTTTT. This codes for CAISETNTGELFF.

The CDR3 is CASSPGSLEQYF. The CDR3 coding sequence is TGTGCCAGCTCACCGGGCTCGCTCGAGCAGTACTTC. The chain links TRBV18 to TRBJ2-7; no clear D. This CDR3 has 12 residues. Germline lookup yields CDR1 KGHSH and CDR2 LQKENI. The V gene lost 3 bases and the J gene lost 6 bases, with 9 bases spanning the gap.

V gene TRBV19 combines with J gene TRBJ2-2; TRBD1 agrees at 7 bases. J was trimmed by 6 bases and V by 5 bases; bases with no gene match: 3. CDR3 length: 13 residues. Germline lookup yields CDR1 LNHDA and CDR2 SQIVND (reference sequence). The CDR3 protein is CASSEQGPGELFF. DNA of the CDR3: TGTGCCAGTAGTGAACAGGGGCCCGGGGAGCTGTTTTTT.